This T cell receptor (beta chain) comes out of a study of technical replicates of blood from a few donors. TCRdb's table, derived via immunoSEQ multiplex PCR, lists solely in-frame clones and lacks some. The top ten hold about 0.23% of the sample, which has 85,000 to 100,000 clones, around 95% seen once. What was sequenced was T cells isolated from PBMCs. The origin of this receptor is a human donor in good health.

The CDR3: CASSAGRGDTQYF. The CDR3 coding sequence is TGCGCCAGCAGTGCCGGACGGGGTGATACGCAGTATTTT. The chain is built from TRBV10-1 and TRBJ2-3, with TRBD2 as a possible D gene (5 bases). Germline V gene data show CDR1 as WNHNN and CDR2 as SYGVQD (reference sequence). V was trimmed by 4 bases and J by 6 bases, leaving 11 bases between them. The CDR3 is 13 amino acids.